Sequencing of this TCR beta chain was carried out in a study of shared clonotypes between healthy human individuals. Study findings and constraints: About 5% of naive CD4 clonotypes were common to a handful of donors. In this cohort, only blood was sampled, and tissue repertoires likely differ.

For this clone: Its antigen remains unidentified.

Naivety among CD8 cells was defined by CD45RO negativity and positive CCR7 selection, thereby excluding terminally differentiated effector memory CD45RA+ cells. The V gene lost 0 bases and the J gene lost 0 bases, with 9 bases spanning the gap. This CDR3 region has 15 residues. Germline V gene data show CDR1 as SGHDN and CDR2 as FVKESK. Produced via immunoSEQ multiplex PCR; TCRdb's table is partial and in-frame only. This table has about 700,000 clones, about 91% appearing once. This chain joins TRBV14 and TRBJ2-7, with a tentative D call TRBD1 (6 bases). The sequenced material came from naive CD8+ T cells sorted from blood. The sequence came from a man aged 25 to 40 in good health. CDR3 sequence reads: CASSQDVDSSYEQYF. The CDR3 region has the DNA TGTGCCAGCAGCCAAGATGTGGACAGCTCCTACGAGCAGTACTTC.